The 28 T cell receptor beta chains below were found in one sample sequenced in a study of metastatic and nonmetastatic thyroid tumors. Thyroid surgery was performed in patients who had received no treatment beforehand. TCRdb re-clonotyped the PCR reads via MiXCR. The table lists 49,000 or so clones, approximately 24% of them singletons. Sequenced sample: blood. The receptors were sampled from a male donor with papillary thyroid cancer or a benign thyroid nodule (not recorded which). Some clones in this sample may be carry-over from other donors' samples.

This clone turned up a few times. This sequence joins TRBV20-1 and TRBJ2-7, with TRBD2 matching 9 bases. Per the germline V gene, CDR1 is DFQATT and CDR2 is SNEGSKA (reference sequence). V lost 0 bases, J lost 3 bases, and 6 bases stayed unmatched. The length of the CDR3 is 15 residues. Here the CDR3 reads CSARDLREGIYEQYF. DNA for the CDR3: TGCAGTGCTAGAGATTTGCGGGAGGGCATCTACGAGCAGTACTTC.

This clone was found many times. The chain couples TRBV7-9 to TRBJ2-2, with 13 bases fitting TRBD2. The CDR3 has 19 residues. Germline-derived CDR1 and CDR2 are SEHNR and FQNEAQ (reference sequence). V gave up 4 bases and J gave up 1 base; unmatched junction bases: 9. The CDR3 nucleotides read TGTGCCAGCAGCTCAACGGGACTAGCGGGAAGGTGGAACACCGGGGAGCTGTTTTTT. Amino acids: CASSSTGLAGRWNTGELFF.

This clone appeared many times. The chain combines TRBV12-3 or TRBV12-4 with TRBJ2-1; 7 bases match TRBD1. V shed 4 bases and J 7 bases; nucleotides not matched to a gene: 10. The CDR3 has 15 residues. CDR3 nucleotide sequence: TGTGCCAGCAGTTACCGACAGGGACAAGAGAATGAGCAGTTCTTC. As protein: CASSYRQGQENEQFF.

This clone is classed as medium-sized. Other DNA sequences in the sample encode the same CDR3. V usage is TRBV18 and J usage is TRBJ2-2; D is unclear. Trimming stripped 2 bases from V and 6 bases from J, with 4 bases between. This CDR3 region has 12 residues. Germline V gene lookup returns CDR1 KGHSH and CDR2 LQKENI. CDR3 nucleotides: TGTGCCAGCTCACCAGGGCCCGGGGAGCTGTTTTTT. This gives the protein CASSPGPGELFF.

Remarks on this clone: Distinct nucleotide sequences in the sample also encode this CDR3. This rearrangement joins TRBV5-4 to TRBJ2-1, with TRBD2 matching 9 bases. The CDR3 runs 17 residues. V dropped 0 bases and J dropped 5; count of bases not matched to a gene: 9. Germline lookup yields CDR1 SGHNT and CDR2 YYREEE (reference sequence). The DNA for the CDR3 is TGTGCCAGCAGCTTGGGTATGAGGCTAGCGGGGCACAATGAGCAGTTCTTC. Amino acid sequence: CASSLGMRLAGHNEQFF.

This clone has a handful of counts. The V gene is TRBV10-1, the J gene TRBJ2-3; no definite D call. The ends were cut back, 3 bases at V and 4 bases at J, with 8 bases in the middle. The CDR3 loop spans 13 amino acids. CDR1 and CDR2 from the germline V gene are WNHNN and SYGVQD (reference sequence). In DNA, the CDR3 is TGCGCCAGCAGTGATGGGGTTTCAGATACGCAGTATTTT. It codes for CASSDGVSDTQYF.

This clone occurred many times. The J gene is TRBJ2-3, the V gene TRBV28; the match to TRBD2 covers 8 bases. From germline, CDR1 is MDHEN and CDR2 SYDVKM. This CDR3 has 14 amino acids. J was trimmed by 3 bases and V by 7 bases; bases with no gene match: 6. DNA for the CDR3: TGTGCCAGCACAACGGGAGGGCCGACAGATACGCAGTATTTT. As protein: CASTTGGPTDTQYF.

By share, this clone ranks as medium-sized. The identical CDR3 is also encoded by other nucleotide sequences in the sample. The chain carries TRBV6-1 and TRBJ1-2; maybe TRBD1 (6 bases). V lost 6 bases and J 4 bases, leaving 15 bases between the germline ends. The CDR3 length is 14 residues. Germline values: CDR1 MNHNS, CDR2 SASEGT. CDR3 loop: CASREITGPYGYTF. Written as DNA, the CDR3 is TGTGCCAGCAGAGAAATAACAGGGCCCTATGGCTACACCTTC.

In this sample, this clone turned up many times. The CDR3 here is CASRVEVTNTEAFF. For the CDR3, the DNA is TGTGCCAGCAGGGTGGAGGTAACGAACACTGAAGCTTTCTTT. This chain uses TRBV18 with TRBJ1-1; D unclear. This CDR3 region has 14 residues. Trimming left V 8 bases short and J 1 base short, with 14 bases between. CDR1 is KGHSH and CDR2 is LQKENI in the germline V gene.

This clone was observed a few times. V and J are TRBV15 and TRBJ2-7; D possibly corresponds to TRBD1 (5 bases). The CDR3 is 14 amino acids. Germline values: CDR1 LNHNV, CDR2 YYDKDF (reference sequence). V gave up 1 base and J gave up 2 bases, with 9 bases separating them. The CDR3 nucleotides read TGTGCCACCAGCAGAGTGGACATTACCTACGAGCAGTACTTC. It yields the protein CATSRVDITYEQYF. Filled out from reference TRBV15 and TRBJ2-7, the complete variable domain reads DAMVIQNPRYQVTQFGKPVTLSCSQTLNHNVMYWYQQKSSQAPKLLFHYYDKDFNNEADTPDNFQSRRPNTSFCFLDIRSPGLGDTAMYLCATSRVDITYEQYFGPGTRLTVT.

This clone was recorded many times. The CDR3 reads CAVRTGFSYNEQFF. CDR3 nucleotides: TGTGCCGTCAGGACCGGGTTTTCCTACAATGAGCAGTTCTTC. The chain is built from TRBV6-1 and TRBJ2-1; D not certain. V lost 11 bases and J 1 base, leaving 15 bases between the germline ends. Germline CDR1 and CDR2: MNHNS and SASEGT. The CDR3 consists of 14 residues.

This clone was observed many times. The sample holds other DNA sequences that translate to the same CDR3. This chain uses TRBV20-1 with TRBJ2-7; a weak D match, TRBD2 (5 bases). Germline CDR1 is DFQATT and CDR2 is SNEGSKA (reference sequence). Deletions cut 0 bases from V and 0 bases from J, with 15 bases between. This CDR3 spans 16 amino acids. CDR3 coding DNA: TGCAGTGCTAGAGATCCTTTGAGCGGAAGCTCCTACGAGCAGTACTTC. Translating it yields CSARDPLSGSSYEQYF.

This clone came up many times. CDR3 nucleotide sequence: TGTGCCAGCAGCTTGCGCAGGGCCCATAACTATGGCTACACCTTC. Its protein product is CASSLRRAHNYGYTF. This chain links TRBV5-6 with TRBJ1-2, with D perhaps TRBD1 (5 bases). Deletions cut 1 base from V and 1 base from J, with 11 bases between. Germline CDR1 reads SGHDT; CDR2 reads YYEEEE. The CDR3 has 15 residues.

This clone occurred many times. CDR3 protein: CASTYLYGRDRSGETQYF. The CDR3 nucleotides read TGTGCCAGCACCTACTTGTACGGGCGGGACCGAAGTGGAGAGACCCAGTACTTC. The chain carries TRBV28 and TRBJ2-5, with D possibly being TRBD2 (6 bases). Germline V gene sequence: CDR1 MDHEN, CDR2 SYDVKM. The V end lost 7 bases, the J end lost 4 bases, and 28 bases lay between the germline ends. CDR3 size: 18 residues.

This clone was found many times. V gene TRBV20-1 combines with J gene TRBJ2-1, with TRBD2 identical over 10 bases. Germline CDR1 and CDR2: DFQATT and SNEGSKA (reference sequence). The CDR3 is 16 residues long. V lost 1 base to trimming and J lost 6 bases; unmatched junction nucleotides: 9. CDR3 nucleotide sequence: TGCAGTGCTAGAGTGCCCGATAGCGGGAGGATCAATGAGCAGTTCTTC. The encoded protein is CSARVPDSGRINEQFF.

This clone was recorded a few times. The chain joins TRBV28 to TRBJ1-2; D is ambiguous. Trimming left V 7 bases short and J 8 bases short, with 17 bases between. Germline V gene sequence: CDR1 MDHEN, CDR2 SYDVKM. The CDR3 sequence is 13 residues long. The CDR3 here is CASKWVGAGGYTF. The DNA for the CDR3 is TGTGCCAGCAAATGGGTGGGAGCTGGAGGCTACACCTTC.

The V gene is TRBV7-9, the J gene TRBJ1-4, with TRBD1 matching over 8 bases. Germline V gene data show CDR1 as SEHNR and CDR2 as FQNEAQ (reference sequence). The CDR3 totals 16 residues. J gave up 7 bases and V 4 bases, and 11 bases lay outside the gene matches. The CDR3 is CASSSSGQGEGEKLFF. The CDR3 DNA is TGTGCCAGCAGCTCAAGTGGACAGGGAGAAGGTGAAAAACTGTTTTTT. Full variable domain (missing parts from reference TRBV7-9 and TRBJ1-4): DTGVSQNPRHKITKRGQNVTFRCDPISEHNRLYWYRQTLGQGPEFLTYFQNEAQLEKSRLLSDRFSAERPKGSFSTLEIQRTEQGDSAMYLCASSSSGQGEGEKLFFGSGTQLSVL.

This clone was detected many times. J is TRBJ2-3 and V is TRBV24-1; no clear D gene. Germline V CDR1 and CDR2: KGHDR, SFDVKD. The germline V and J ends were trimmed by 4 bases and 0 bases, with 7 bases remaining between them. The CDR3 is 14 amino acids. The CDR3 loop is CATSEPLSTDTQYF. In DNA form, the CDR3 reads TGTGCCACCAGTGAGCCACTAAGCACAGATACGCAGTATTTT.

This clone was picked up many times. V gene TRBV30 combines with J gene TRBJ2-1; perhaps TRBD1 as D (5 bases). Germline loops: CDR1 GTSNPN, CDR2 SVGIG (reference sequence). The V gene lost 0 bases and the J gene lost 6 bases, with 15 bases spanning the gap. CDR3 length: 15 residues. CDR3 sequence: CAWSVIRGIANEQFF. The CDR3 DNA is TGTGCCTGGAGTGTAATAAGGGGAATCGCCAATGAGCAGTTCTTC.

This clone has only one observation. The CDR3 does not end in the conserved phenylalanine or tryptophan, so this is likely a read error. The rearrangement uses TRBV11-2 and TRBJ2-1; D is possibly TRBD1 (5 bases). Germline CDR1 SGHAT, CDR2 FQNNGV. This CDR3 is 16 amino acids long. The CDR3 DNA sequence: TGCGCCAGCAGCTTATTGGGGCAGGGAAGGGACAATGAGCAGTTCTCC. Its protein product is CASSLLGQGRDNEQFS.

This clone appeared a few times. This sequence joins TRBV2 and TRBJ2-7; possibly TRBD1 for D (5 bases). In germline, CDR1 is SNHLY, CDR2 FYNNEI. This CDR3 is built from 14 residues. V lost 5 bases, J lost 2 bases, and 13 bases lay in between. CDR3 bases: TGTGCCAGCAGTCCAAACACACAGGCCTACGAGCAGTACGTC. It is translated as CASSPNTQAYEQYV.

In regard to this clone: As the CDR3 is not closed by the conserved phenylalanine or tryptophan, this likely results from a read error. The CDR3 bases are TGCGTCAGCAGTCAAAGCTCAGGGGAGCAGTACTCC. Translated, it gives CVSSQSSGEQYS. The J gene is TRBJ2-7, the V gene TRBV5-1; weak D call: TRBD1 (5 bases). CDR3 length equals 12 residues. Germline V CDR1 and CDR2: SGHRS, YFSETQ.

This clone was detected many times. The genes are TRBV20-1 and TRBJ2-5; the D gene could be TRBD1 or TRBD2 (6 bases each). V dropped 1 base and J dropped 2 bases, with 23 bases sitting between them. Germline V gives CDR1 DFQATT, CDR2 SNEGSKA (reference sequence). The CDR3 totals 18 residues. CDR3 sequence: CSARGRGGEGGPQETQYF. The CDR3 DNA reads TGCAGTGCTAGAGGTCGAGGCGGCGAGGGGGGACCTCAAGAGACCCAGTACTTC.

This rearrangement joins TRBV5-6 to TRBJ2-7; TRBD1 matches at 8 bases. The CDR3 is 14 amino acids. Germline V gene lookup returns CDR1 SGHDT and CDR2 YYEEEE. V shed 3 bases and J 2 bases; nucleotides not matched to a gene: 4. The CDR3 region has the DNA TGTGCCAGCAGCTCCCAGGACAGGGCCTACGAGCAGTACTTC. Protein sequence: CASSSQDRAYEQYF.

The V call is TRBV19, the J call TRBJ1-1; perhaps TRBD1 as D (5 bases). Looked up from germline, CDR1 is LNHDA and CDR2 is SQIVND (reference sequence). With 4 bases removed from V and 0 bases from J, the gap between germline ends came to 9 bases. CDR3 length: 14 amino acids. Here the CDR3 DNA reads TGTGCCAGTAGTAAGGGGTCCTTGAACACTGAAGCTTTCTTT. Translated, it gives CASSKGSLNTEAFF.

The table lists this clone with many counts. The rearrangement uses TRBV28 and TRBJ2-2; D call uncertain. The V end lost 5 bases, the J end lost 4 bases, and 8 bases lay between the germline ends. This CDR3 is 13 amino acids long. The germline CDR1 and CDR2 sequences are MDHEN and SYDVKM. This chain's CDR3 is CASSEHFTGELFF. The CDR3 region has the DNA TGTGCCAGCAGTGAACACTTCACCGGGGAGCTGTTTTTT.

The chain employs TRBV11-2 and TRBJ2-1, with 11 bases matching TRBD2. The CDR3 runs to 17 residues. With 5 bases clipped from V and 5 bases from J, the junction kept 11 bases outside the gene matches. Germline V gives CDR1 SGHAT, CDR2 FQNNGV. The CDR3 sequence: CASSLRLAGTVHNEQFF. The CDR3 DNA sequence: TGTGCCAGCAGCCTAAGACTAGCGGGGACGGTCCACAATGAGCAGTTCTTC.

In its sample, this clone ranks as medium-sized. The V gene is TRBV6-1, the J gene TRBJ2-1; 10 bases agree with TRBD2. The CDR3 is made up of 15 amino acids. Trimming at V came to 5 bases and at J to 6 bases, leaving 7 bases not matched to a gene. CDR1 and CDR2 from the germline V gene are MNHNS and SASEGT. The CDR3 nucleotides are TGTGCCAGCAGTACAACTAGCGGGACGGTCAATGAGCAGTTCTTC. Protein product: CASSTTSGTVNEQFF.